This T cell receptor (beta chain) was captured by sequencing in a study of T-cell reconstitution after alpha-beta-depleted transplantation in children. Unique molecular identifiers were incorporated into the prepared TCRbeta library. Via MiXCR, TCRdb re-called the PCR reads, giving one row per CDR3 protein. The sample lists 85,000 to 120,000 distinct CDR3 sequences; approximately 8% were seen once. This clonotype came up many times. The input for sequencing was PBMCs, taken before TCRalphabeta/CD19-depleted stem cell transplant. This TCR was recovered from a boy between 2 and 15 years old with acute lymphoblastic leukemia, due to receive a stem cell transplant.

In nucleotides, the CDR3 is TGTGCCAGCAGCGTTGGACAGGGAAAAGGCTACGAGCAGTACTTC. It specifies CASSVGQGKGYEQYF. J is TRBJ2-7 and V is TRBV2, with 8 bases lining up with TRBD1. CDR3 length equals 15 residues. Trimming at V came to 6 bases and at J to 3 bases, leaving 10 bases not matched to a gene. Germline V gene sequence: CDR1 SNHLY, CDR2 FYNNEI.